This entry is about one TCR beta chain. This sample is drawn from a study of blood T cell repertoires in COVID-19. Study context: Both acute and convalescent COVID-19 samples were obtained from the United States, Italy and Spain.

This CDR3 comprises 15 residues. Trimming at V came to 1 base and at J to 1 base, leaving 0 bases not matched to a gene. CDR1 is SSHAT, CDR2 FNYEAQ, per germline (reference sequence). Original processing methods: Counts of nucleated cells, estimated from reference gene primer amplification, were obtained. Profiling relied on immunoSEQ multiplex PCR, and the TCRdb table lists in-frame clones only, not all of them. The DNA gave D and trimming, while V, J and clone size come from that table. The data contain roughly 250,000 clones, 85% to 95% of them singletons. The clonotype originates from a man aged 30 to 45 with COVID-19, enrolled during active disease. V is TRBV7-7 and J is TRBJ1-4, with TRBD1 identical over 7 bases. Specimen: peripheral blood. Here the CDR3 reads CASSLGQGTNEKLFF. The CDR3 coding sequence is TGTGCCAGCAGCTTAGGACAGGGAACTAATGAAAAACTGTTTTTT.